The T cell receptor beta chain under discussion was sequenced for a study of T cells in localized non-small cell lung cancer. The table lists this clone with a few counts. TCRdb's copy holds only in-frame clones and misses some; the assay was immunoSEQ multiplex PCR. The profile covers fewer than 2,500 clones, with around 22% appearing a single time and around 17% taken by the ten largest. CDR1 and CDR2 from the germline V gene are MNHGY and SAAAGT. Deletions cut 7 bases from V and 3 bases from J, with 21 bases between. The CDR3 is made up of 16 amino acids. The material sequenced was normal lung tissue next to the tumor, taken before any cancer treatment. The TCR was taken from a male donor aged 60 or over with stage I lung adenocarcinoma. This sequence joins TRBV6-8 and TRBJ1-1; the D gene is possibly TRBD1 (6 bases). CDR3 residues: CASIQGFWGRYTEAFF. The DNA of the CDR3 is TGTGCCAGCATCCAGGGGTTCTGGGGGCGATACACTGAAGCTTTCTTT.